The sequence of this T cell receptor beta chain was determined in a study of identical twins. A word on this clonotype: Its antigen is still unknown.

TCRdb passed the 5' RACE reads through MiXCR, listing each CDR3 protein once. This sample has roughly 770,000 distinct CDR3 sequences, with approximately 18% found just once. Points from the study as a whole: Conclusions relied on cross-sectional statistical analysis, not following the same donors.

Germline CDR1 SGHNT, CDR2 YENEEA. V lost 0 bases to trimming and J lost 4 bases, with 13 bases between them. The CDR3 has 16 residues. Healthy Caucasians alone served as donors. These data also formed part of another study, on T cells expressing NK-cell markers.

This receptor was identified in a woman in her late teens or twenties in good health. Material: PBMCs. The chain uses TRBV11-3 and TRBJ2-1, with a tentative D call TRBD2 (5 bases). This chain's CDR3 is CASSLDAQRPYNEQFF. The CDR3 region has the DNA TGTGCCAGCAGCTTAGATGCCCAGCGGCCTTACAATGAGCAGTTCTTC.